The clone carrying this T cell receptor (beta chain) was counted ten times or more. Its antigen is not identified. This sample was included in a study of T cells after yellow fever vaccination. On the study more broadly: Fractions low in cell number were prepared with SMART-Seq v4 Ultra Low Input. Study outcomes and limitations: From the bulk population, abundant clonotypes could contaminate and appear within FACS-sorted repertoires. Compared with primary, the secondary response was weaker and peaked at day 5, not 15.

Losses at the gene ends were 6 bases for V and 8 bases for J; bases not matched to a gene: 6. The germline V gene has CDR1 SNHLY and CDR2 FYNNEI. The CDR3 has 15 residues. By 5'RACE template switching, TCR cDNA was produced, with a universal primer site and UMIs added in the process. TCRdb used MiXCR to reprocess the 5' RACE reads, holding one entry per CDR3 protein. The sample has approximately 300,000 distinct CDR3 sequences; around 6.8% are singletons. The TCR originated in a man between 18 and 35 years old who received the YFV17D yellow fever vaccine. The sample was PBMCs, taken roughly 47 days after the first yellow fever vaccination. The J gene is TRBJ2-1, the V gene TRBV2, with 14 bases aligning to TRBD2. DNA for the CDR3: TGTGCCAGCAGACCGACTAGCGGGGGGGCCCATGAGCAGTTCTTC. Its protein product is CASRPTSGGAHEQFF.